These 23 T cell receptor beta chains originate from one sample sequenced in a study of T-cell reconstitution after alpha-beta-depleted transplantation in children. During its preparation, the TCRbeta library received unique molecular identifiers. MiXCR was run by TCRdb on the PCR reads, yielding one entry per CDR3 protein. The top ten clones hold 3.3% of a sample with 500,000 to 600,000 distinct CDR3 sequences, around 19% of them seen once. The sample here was PBMCs from the stem cell graft donor, taken from the stem cell graft. The receptors here all came from a human donor who donated a stem cell graft to a child with acute lymphoblastic leukemia.

The chain recombines TRBV9 with TRBJ2-3; 8 positions agree with TRBD2. CDR1 and CDR2 (germline): SGDLS, YYNGEE. J gave up 0 bases and V 0 bases, and 6 bases lay outside the gene matches. CDR3 length: 17 amino acids. The CDR3 DNA reads TGTGCCAGCAGCGTAGATAGGGCTAGCGGGAGCACAGATACGCAGTATTTT. Residues: CASSVDRASGSTDTQYF.

Ten or more counts support this clonotype. The chain joins TRBV5-6 to TRBJ2-1; 13 nucleotides match TRBD2. This CDR3 is 15 amino acids long. V was clipped by 2 bases and J by 5 bases; unmatched bases: 1. The germline CDR1 and CDR2 sequences are SGHDT and YYEEEE. CDR3 region: CASSFGLAGDNEQFF. CDR3 nucleotide sequence: TGTGCCAGCAGCTTCGGACTAGCGGGGGACAATGAGCAGTTCTTC.

This clonotype has a handful of counts. The chain joins TRBV20-1 to TRBJ1-1; maybe TRBD1 (5 bases). This CDR3 region has 13 residues. Germline CDR1 is DFQATT and CDR2 is SNEGSKA (reference sequence). The V gene lost 0 bases and the J gene lost 6 bases, with 11 bases spanning the gap. CDR3 nucleotide sequence: TGCAGTGCTAGAGATCGAGGGACTCCTGAAGCTTTCTTT. It translates to CSARDRGTPEAFF.

This clonotype was found a few times. This chain connects TRBV5-1 to TRBJ2-1; D uncertain. The CDR3 is 13 amino acids. The V gene lost 0 bases and the J gene lost 8 bases, with 9 bases spanning the gap. Per germline, CDR1 SGHRS and CDR2 YFSETQ. This chain's CDR3 is CASSLEFADEQFF. The CDR3 DNA is TGCGCCAGCAGCTTGGAGTTTGCGGATGAGCAGTTCTTC.

Notes on this clonotype: The CDR3 end shows no conserved phenylalanine or tryptophan, and so a read error is likely. The rearrangement links TRBV3-1 to TRBJ2-7; D possibly corresponds to TRBD1 (6 bases). The CDR3 extends over 15 amino acids. CDR1 is LGHDT, CDR2 YNNKEL, per germline (reference sequence). The ends were cut back, 4 bases at V and 0 bases at J, with 13 bases in the middle. CDR3 bases: TGTGCCAGCAGCCCTCAGGACAGAAGCTCCTACGAGCAGTACTCC. Its protein product is CASSPQDRSSYEQYS.

This clonotype was seen a handful of times. V is TRBV28 and J is TRBJ1-2, with TRBD1 matching over 7 bases. J lost 2 bases, V lost 4 bases, and 10 bases had no gene match. Germline V gene lookup returns CDR1 MDHEN and CDR2 SYDVKM. The CDR3 consists of 16 residues. The CDR3 spells CASSYRGGTENYGYTF. DNA of the CDR3: TGTGCCAGCAGTTACAGGGGCGGAACCGAGAACTATGGCTACACCTTC.

The genes are TRBV5-5 and TRBJ1-2; D gene ambiguous. Germline CDR1 is SGHKS and CDR2 is YYEKEE (reference sequence). Trimming pared 4 bases from V and 5 bases from J, leaving 12 bases between. The length of the CDR3 is 13 residues. The CDR3 sequence: CASSIGRDYGYTF. For the CDR3, the DNA is TGTGCCAGCAGCATCGGGCGGGATTATGGCTACACCTTC. The full variable domain, its missing parts supplied by reference TRBV5-5 and TRBJ1-2, is DAGVTQSPTHLIKTRGQQVTLRCSPISGHKSVSWYQQVLGQGPQFIFQYYEKEERGRGNFPDRFSARQFPNYSSELNVNALLLGDSALYLCASSIGRDYGYTFGSGTRLTVV.

V and J are TRBV7-9 and TRBJ2-7, with TRBD2 matching 8 bases. Germline CDR1 is SEHNR and CDR2 is FQNEAQ (reference sequence). The CDR3 loop spans 12 amino acids. V was pared by 10 bases and J by 3 bases, with 5 bases of the junction left unmatched. The CDR3 spells CAIRAGDYEQYF. For the CDR3, the DNA is TGTGCCATACGAGCGGGGGACTACGAGCAGTACTTC.

This rearrangement joins TRBV6-5 to TRBJ1-1; perhaps TRBD1 as D (5 bases). CDR1 MNHEY and CDR2 SVGAGI come from the germline V gene. The CDR3 totals 16 residues. The V and J ends lost 3 bases and 8 bases respectively, with 22 bases between them. DNA of the CDR3: TGTGCCAGCAGTTATACACTCCCCCCGGCAGGGACCGAAGCTTTCTTT. This codes for CASSYTLPPAGTEAFF.

The rearrangement joins TRBV6-1 to TRBJ1-5; D is perhaps TRBD1 (5 bases). This CDR3 contains 15 residues. Germline V lookup: CDR1 MNHNS, CDR2 SASEGT. Trimming took 3 bases from V and 4 from J, leaving 13 bases between them. The CDR3 sequence: CASSEFGGYNQPQHF. The DNA of the CDR3 is TGTGCCAGCAGTGAGTTCGGGGGGTATAATCAGCCCCAGCATTTT.

With regard to this clonotype: The junction departs from the called germline gene at one end, perhaps through a read error. V is TRBV2 and J is TRBJ2-1; the D is unclear. The CDR3 is 16 amino acids. Per the germline V gene, CDR1 is SNHLY and CDR2 is FYNNEI. CDR3 in amino acids: CTSCLLQLGAYNEQFF. For the CDR3, the DNA is TGTACCAGCTGTTTACTCCAACTTGGCGCCTACAATGAGCAGTTCTTC.

The chain has TRBV6-1 and TRBJ2-5; unclear D gene. This CDR3 is 15 amino acids long. Germline V lookup: CDR1 MNHNS, CDR2 SASEGT. Trimming stripped 9 bases from V and 5 bases from J, with 22 bases between. The CDR3 nucleotides are TGTGCCAGTCTACTACGGGCCAGATTCGGGGAGACCCAGTACTTC. Residues: CASLLRARFGETQYF.

This clonotype was recorded a few times. J is TRBJ2-7 and V is TRBV12-3 or TRBV12-4; D is ambiguous. The germline V and J ends were trimmed by 6 bases and 2 bases, with 14 bases remaining between them. The CDR3 has 14 amino acids. CDR3 amino acids: CASRSGPSTYEQYF. The CDR3 region has the DNA TGTGCCAGCAGGTCGGGTCCTTCCACCTACGAGCAGTACTTC.

There are a few counts of this clonotype. The chain employs TRBV20-1 and TRBJ2-7; 9 bases are shared with TRBD2. V lost 6 bases and J lost 6; bases outside the gene matches: 12. The CDR3 is 14 amino acids. Germline CDR1 and CDR2: DFQATT and SNEGSKA (reference sequence). The CDR3 loop reads CSAQTSGHSGEQYF. CDR3 nucleotides: TGCAGTGCACAGACTAGCGGACACTCCGGCGAGCAGTACTTC.

In its sample, this clonotype was seen a few times. CDR3 amino acids: CASSSSDGRLNEKLFF. CDR3 coding DNA: TGTGCCAGCTCATCGTCGGACGGGCGACTTAATGAAAAACTGTTTTTT. The rearrangement links TRBV18 to TRBJ1-4, with D hard to call. There are 16 residues in the CDR3. Trimming removed 5 bases at V and 4 bases at J, with 17 bases between. Per germline, CDR1 KGHSH and CDR2 LQKENI.

This chain uses TRBV27 with TRBJ2-2; TRBD1 might be the D (5 bases). The CDR3 runs to 14 residues. The germline gives CDR1 MNHEY, CDR2 SMNVEV (reference sequence). Trimming pared 6 bases from V and 6 bases from J, leaving 14 bases between. The CDR3 protein is CASRGSRVAGELFF. CDR3 nucleotide sequence: TGTGCCAGCAGGGGAAGCAGGGTGGCCGGGGAGCTGTTTTTT.

In this sample, this clonotype turned up a few times. The rearrangement links TRBV7-8 to TRBJ2-3; 7 nucleotides agree with TRBD2. The germline gives CDR1 SGHVS, CDR2 FQNEAQ. With V trimmed by 1 base and J by 4 bases, 5 bases remained unmatched. CDR3 length: 15 residues. The CDR3 reads CASSLVAGVADTQYF. The CDR3 coding sequence is TGTGCCAGCAGCTTAGTGGCGGGAGTCGCAGATACGCAGTATTTT.

This clonotype was seen a handful of times. This sequence joins TRBV7-8 and TRBJ1-1, with unresolved D. Germline CDR1 and CDR2: SGHVS and FQNEAQ. V lost 2 bases, J lost 2 bases, and 9 bases lay in between. This CDR3 has 14 residues. CDR3 DNA: TGTGCCAGCAGCTTATTAGACCAAAACACTGAAGCTTTCTTT. Translating it yields CASSLLDQNTEAFF.

The chain carries TRBV20-1 and TRBJ1-5, with a tentative D call TRBD1 (5 bases). V was pared by 1 base and J by 4 bases, with 8 bases between. The germline V gene has CDR1 DFQATT and CDR2 SNEGSKA (reference sequence). CDR3 length equals 13 residues. Here the CDR3 DNA reads TGCAGTGCTAGAGCGGGGGAAAATCAGCCCCAGCATTTT. This sequence encodes CSARAGENQPQHF.

The rearrangement joins TRBV4-2 to TRBJ2-1; 7 nucleotides agree with TRBD2. Germline lookup yields CDR1 LGHNA and CDR2 YNFKEQ. With V trimmed by 3 bases and J by 4 bases, 6 bases remained unmatched. The CDR3 runs to 15 residues. This chain's CDR3 is CASSQDSGLYNEQFF. The CDR3 DNA sequence: TGTGCCAGCAGCCAGGATTCGGGACTATACAATGAGCAGTTCTTC.

This clonotype was seen a few times. The chain joins TRBV27 to TRBJ2-1; D is undetermined. Germline CDR1 and CDR2: MNHEY and SMNVEV (reference sequence). Trimming stripped 7 bases from V and 0 bases from J, with 13 bases between. The length of the CDR3 is 15 residues. The CDR3: CASTKDLSSYNEQFF. CDR3 coding DNA: TGTGCCAGCACCAAAGACTTGAGCTCCTACAATGAGCAGTTCTTC.

This clonotype was counted ten times or more. The V call is TRBV6-6, the J call TRBJ2-1; 11 nucleotides line up with TRBD2. After removal of 6 bases from V and 7 bases from J, the junction contained 5 bases not matched to a gene. Per the germline V gene, CDR1 is MNHNY and CDR2 is SVGAGI (reference sequence). The CDR3 consists of 14 residues. The chain's CDR3 is CASRLAGEANEQFF. The DNA for the CDR3 is TGTGCCAGCAGACTAGCGGGAGAAGCAAATGAGCAGTTCTTC.

This clonotype was detected a few times. The CDR3 loop reads CSAPGEGKAFF. As DNA, the CDR3 is TGCAGTGCTCCCGGGGAGGGGAAAGCTTTCTTT. This chain joins TRBV20-1 and TRBJ1-1; D might be TRBD1 (5 bases). The CDR3 runs to 11 residues. The germline V gene encodes CDR1 DFQATT and CDR2 SNEGSKA (reference sequence). Deletions cut 5 bases from V and 9 bases from J, with 13 bases between.